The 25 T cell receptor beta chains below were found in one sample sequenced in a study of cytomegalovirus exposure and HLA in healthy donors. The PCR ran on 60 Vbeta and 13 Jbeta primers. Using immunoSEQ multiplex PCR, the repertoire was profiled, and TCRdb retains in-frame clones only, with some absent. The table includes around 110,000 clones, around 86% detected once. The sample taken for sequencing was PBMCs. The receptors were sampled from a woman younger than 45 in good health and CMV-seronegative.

The CDR3 nucleotides are TGTGCCAGCAGAGGGGGGCTAGCGGGATACGAGCAGTACTTC. Amino acids: CASRGGLAGYEQYF. The gene calls are TRBV28 and TRBJ2-7, with 9 bases fitting TRBD2. Germline CDR1 MDHEN, CDR2 SYDVKM. V trimming: 6 bases; J trimming: 4 bases; junction bases outside the gene matches: 7. CDR3 size: 14 residues. Full variable domain (rest looked up from reference TRBV28 and TRBJ2-7): DVKVTQSSRYLVKRTGEKVFLECVQDMDHENMFWYRQDPGLGLRLIYFSYDVKMKEKGDIPEGYSVSREKKERFSLILESASTNQTSMYLCASRGGLAGYEQYFGPGTRLTVT.

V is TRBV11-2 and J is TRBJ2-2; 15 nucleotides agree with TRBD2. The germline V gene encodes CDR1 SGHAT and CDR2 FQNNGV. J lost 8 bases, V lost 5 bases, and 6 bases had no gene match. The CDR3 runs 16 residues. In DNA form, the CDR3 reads TGTGCCAGCAGCCAAGGACTAGCGGGAGGGTTGGGGGAGCTGTTTTTT. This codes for CASSQGLAGGLGELFF.

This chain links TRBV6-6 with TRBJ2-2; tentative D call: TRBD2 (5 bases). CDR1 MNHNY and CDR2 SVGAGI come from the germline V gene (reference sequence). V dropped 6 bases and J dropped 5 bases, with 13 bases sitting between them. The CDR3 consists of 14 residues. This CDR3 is CASSSGWGTGELFF. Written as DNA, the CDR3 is TGTGCCAGCAGCTCGGGGTGGGGAACCGGGGAGCTGTTTTTT.

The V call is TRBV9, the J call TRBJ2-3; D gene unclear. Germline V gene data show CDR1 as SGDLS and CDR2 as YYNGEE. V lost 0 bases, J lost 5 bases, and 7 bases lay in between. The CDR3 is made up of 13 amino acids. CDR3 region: CASSVELGDTQYF. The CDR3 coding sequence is TGTGCCAGCAGCGTAGAACTTGGAGATACGCAGTATTTT. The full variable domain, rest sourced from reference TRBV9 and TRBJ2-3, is DSGVTQTPKHLITATGQRVTLRCSPRSGDLSVYWYQQSLDQGLQFLIQYYNGEERAKGNILERFSAQQFPDLHSELNLSSLELGDSALYFCASSVELGDTQYFGPGTRLTVL.

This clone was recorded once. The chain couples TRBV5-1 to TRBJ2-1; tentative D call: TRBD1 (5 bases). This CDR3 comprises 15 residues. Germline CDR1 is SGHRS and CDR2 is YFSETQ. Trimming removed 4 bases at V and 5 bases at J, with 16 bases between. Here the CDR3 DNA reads TGCGCCAGCAGCATCGTAGGGGTTTTCCACAATGAGCAGTTCTTC. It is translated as CASSIVGVFHNEQFF. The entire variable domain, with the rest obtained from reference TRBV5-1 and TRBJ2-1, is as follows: KAGVTQTPRYLIKTRGQQVTLSCSPISGHRSVSWYQQTPGQGLQFLFEYFSETQRNKGNFPGRFSGRQFSNSRSEMNVSTLELGDSALYLCASSIVGVFHNEQFFGPGTRLTVL.

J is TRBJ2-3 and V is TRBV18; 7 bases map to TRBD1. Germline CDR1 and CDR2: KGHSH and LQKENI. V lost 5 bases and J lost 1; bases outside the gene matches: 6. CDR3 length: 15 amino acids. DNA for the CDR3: TGTGCCAGCTCATCCCGACAGGGTGGCACAGATACGCAGTATTTT. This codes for CASSSRQGGTDTQYF.

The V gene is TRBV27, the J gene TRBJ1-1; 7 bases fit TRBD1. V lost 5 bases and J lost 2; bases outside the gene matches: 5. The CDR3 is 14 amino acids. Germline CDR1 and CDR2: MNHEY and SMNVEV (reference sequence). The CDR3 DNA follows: TGTGCCAGCAGTCCCCGGACAGGAAACACTGAAGCTTTCTTT. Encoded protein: CASSPRTGNTEAFF.

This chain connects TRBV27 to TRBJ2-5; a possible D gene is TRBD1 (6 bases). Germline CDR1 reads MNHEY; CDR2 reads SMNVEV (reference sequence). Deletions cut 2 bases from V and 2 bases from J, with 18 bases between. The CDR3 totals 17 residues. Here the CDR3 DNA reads TGTGCCAGCAGTTTAGCTCAGGGGCGCATGGGTCAAGAGACCCAGTACTTC. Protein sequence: CASSLAQGRMGQETQYF.

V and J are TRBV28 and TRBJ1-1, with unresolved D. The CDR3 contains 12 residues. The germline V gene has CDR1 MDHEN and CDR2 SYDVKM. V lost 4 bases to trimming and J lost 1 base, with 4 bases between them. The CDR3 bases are TGTGCCAGCAGTTCGGGGAACACTGAAGCTTTCTTT. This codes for CASSSGNTEAFF. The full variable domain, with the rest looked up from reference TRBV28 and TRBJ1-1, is DVKVTQSSRYLVKRTGEKVFLECVQDMDHENMFWYRQDPGLGLRLIYFSYDVKMKEKGDIPEGYSVSREKKERFSLILESASTNQTSMYLCASSSGNTEAFFGQGTRLTVV.

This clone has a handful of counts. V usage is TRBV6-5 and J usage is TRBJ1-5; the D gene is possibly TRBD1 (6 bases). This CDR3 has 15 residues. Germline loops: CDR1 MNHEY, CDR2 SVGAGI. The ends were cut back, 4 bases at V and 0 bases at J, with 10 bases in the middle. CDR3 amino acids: CASSSDRNSNQPQHF. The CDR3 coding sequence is TGTGCCAGCAGTTCCGACAGGAATAGCAATCAGCCCCAGCATTTT.

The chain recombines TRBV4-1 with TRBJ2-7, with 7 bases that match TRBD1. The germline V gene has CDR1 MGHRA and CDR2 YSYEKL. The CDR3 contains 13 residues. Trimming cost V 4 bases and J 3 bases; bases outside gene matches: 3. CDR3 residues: CASSPGQFYEQYF. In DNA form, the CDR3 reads TGCGCCAGCAGCCCGGGACAGTTCTACGAGCAGTACTTC.

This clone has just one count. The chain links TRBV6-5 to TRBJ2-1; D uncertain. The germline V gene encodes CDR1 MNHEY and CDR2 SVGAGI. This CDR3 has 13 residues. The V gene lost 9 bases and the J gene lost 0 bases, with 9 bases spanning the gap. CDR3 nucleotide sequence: TGTGCCAGTGGCGGATCCTCCTACAATGAGCAGTTCTTC. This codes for CASGGSSYNEQFF.

As DNA, the CDR3 is TGTGCCAGCAGCGCCGAACAGGGGTACAATGAGCAGTTCTTC. Its translation: CASSAEQGYNEQFF. V gene TRBV7-6 combines with J gene TRBJ2-1, with 7 bases matching TRBD1. Germline CDR1 is SGHVS and CDR2 is FNYEAQ. The V segment lost 5 bases and the J segment 4 bases; nucleotides outside the gene matches: 5. The CDR3 totals 14 residues.

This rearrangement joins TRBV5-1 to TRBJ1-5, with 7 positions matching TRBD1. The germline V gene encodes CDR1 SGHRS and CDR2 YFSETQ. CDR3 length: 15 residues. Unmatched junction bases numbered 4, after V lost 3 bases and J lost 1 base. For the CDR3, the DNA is TGCGCCAGCAGCTCTACAGGGGACAGCAATCAGCCCCAGCATTTT. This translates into CASSSTGDSNQPQHF.

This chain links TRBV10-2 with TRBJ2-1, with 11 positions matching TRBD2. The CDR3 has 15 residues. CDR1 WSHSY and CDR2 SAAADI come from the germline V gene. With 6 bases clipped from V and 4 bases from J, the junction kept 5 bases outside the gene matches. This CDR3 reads CASRDTSGSYNEQFF. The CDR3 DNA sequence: TGCGCCAGCAGGGATACTAGCGGGAGTTACAATGAGCAGTTCTTC.

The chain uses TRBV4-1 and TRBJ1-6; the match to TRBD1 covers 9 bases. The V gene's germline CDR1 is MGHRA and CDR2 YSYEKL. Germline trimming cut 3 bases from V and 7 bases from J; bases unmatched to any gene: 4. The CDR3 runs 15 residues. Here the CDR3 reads CASSHGQGPNSPLHF. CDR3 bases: TGCGCCAGCAGCCACGGACAGGGGCCGAATTCACCCCTCCACTTT.

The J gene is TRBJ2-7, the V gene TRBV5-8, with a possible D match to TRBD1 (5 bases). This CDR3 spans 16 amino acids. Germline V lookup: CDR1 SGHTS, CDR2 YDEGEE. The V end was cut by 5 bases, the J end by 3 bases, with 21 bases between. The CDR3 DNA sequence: TGTGCCAGCAGTAAGGGCACTTTGAGGACAAACTACGAGCAGTACTTC. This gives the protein CASSKGTLRTNYEQYF.

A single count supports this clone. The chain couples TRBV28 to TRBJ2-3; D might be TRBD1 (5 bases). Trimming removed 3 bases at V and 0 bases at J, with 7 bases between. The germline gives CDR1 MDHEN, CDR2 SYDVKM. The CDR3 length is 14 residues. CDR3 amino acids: CASSLTDSTDTQYF. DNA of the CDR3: TGTGCCAGCAGTTTGACAGATAGCACAGATACGCAGTATTTT.

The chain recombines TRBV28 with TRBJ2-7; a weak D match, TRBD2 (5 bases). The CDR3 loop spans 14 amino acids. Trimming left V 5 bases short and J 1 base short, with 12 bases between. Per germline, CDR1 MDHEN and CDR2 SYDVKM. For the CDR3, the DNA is TGTGCCAGCAGTCTGGACTCGGGGTCCTACGAGCAGTACTTC. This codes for CASSLDSGSYEQYF. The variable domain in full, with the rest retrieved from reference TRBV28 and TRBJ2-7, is DVKVTQSSRYLVKRTGEKVFLECVQDMDHENMFWYRQDPGLGLRLIYFSYDVKMKEKGDIPEGYSVSREKKERFSLILESASTNQTSMYLCASSLDSGSYEQYFGPGTRLTVT.

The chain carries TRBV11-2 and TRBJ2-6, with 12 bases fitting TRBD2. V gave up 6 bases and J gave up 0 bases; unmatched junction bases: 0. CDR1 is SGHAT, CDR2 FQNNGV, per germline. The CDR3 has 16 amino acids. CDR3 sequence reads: CASRLAGGSGANVLTF. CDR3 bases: TGTGCCAGCAGACTAGCGGGGGGCTCTGGGGCCAACGTCCTGACTTTC.

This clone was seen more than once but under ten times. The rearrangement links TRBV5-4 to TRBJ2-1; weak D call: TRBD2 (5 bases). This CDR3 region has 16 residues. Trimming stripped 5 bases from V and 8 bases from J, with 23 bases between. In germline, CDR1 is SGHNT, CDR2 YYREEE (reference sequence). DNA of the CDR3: TGTGCCAGCAGTAGCGAGATGAGACCGGGCGACGATGAGCAGTTCTTC. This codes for CASSSEMRPGDDEQFF.

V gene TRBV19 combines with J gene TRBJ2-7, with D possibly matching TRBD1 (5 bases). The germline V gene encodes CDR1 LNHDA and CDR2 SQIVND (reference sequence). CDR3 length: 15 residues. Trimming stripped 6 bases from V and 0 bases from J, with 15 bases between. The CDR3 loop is CASSIRFDSSYEQYF. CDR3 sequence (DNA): TGTGCCAGTAGCATTCGGTTTGACAGCTCCTACGAGCAGTACTTC.

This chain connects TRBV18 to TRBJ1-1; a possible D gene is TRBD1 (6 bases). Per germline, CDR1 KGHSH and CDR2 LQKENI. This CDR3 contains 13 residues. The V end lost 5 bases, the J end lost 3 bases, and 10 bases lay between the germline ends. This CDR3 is CASSSDSHTEAFF. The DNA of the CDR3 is TGTGCCAGCTCATCGGACAGCCACACTGAAGCTTTCTTT. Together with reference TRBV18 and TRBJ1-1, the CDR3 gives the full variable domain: NAGVMQNPRHLVRRRGQEARLRCSPMKGHSHVYWYRQLPEEGLKFMVYLQKENIIDESGMPKERFSAEFPKEGPSILRIQQVVRGDSAAYFCASSSDSHTEAFFGQGTRLTVV.

In nucleotides, the CDR3 is TGTGCCAGCAGTTTGCGACGGGAAGTGGGGACAGATACGCAGTATTTT. It codes for CASSLRREVGTDTQYF. The gene calls are TRBV28 and TRBJ2-3; TRBD2 is a possible D gene (5 bases). Germline V gene lookup returns CDR1 MDHEN and CDR2 SYDVKM. The CDR3 consists of 16 residues. V shed 3 bases and J shed 3 bases, with 16 bases lying between them.

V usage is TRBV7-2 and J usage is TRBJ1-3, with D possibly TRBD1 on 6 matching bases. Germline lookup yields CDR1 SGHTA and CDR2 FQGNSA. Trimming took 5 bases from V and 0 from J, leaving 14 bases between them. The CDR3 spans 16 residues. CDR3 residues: CASSARQASSGNTIYF. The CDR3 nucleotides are TGTGCCAGCAGCGCCAGACAGGCAAGCTCTGGAAACACCATATATTTT.